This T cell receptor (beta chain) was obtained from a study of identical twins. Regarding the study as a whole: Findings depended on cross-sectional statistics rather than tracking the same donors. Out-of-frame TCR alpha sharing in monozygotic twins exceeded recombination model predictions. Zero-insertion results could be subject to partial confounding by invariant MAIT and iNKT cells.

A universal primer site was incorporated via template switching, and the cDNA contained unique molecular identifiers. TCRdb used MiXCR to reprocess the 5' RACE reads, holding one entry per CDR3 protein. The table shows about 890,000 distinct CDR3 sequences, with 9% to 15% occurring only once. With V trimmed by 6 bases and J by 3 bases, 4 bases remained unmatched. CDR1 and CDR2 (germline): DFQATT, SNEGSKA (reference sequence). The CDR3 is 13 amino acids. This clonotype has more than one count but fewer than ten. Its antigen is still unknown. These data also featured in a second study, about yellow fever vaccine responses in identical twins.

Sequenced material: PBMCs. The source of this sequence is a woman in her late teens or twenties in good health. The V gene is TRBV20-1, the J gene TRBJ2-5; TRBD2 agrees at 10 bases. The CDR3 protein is CSAPGTSEETQYF. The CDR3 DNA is TGCAGTGCCCCGGGGACTAGCGAAGAGACCCAGTACTTC.